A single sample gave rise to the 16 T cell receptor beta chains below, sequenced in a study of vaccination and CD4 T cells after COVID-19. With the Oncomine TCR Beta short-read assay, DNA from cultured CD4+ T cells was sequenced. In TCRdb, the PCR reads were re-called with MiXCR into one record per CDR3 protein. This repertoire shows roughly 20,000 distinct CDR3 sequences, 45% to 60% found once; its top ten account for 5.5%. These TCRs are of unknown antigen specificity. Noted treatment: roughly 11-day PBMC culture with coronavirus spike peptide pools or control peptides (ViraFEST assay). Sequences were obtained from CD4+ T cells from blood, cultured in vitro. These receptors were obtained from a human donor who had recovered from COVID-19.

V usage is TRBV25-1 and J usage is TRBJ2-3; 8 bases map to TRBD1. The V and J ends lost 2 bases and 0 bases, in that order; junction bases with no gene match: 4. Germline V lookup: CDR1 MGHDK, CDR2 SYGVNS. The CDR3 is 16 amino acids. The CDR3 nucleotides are TGTGCCAGCAGTGAACCAGGGGGCACTAGCACAGATACGCAGTATTTT. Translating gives CASSEPGGTSTDTQYF. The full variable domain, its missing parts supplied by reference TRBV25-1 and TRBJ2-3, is EADIYQTPRYLVIGTGKKITLECSQTMGHDKMYWYQQDPGMELHLIHYSYGVNSTEKGDLSSESTVSRIRTEHFPLTLESARPSHTSQYLCASSEPGGTSTDTQYFGPGTRLTVL.

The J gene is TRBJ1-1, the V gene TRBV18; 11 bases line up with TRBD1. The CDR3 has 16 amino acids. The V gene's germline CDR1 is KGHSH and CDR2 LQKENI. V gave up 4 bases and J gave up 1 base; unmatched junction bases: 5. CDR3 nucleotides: TGTGCCAGCTCACGGACAGGGGGCGATCCGAACACTGAAGCTTTCTTT. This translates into CASSRTGGDPNTEAFF.

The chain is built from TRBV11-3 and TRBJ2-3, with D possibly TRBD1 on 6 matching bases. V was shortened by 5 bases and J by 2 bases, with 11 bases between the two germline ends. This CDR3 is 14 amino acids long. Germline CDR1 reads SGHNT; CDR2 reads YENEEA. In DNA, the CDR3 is TGTGCCAGCAGCACCGGACAGACCACAGATACGCAGTATTTT. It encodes CASSTGQTTDTQYF.

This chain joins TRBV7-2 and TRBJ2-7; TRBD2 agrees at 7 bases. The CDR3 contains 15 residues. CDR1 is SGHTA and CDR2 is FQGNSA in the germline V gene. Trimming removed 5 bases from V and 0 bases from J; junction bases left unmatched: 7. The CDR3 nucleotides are TGTGCCAGCAGCATTACTAGCGAGAGCTCCTACGAGCAGTACTTC. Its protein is CASSITSESSYEQYF.

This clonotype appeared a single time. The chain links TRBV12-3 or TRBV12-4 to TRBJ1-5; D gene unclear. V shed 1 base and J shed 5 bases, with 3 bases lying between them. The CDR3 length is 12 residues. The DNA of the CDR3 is TGTGCCAGCAGTTTAGTCTATCAGCCCCAGCATTTT. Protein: CASSLVYQPQHF.

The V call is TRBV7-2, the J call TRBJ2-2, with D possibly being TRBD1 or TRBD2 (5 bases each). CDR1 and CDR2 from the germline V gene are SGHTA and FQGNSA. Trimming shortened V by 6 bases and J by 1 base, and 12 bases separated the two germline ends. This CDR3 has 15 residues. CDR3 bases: TGTGCCAGCAGTTCCGGGACGGTGAACACCGGGGAGCTGTTTTTT. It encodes CASSSGTVNTGELFF.

The CDR3 DNA reads TGTGCCAGCAGTCCTTACAGGGAAACCGGGGAGCTGTTTTTT. It encodes CASSPYRETGELFF. The J gene is TRBJ2-2, the V gene TRBV7-8, with a tentative D call TRBD1 (6 bases). Germline V gene lookup returns CDR1 SGHVS and CDR2 FQNEAQ. The CDR3 length is 14 residues. Trimming shortened V by 6 bases and J by 5 bases, and 13 bases separated the two germline ends.

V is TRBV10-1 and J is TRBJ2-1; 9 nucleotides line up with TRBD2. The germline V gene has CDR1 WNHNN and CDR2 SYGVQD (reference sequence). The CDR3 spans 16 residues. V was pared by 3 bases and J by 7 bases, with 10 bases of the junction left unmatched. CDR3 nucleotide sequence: TGCGCCAGCAGTGACCTGACTAGCGGATTTTTTAATGAGCAGTTCTTC. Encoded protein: CASSDLTSGFFNEQFF.

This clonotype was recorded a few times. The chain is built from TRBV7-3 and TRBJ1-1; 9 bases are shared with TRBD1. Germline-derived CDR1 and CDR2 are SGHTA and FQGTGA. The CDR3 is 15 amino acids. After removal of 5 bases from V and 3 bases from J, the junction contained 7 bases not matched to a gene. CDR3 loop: CASSPRTGADTEAFF. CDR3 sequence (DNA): TGTGCCAGCAGCCCCCGGACAGGGGCCGACACTGAAGCTTTCTTT.

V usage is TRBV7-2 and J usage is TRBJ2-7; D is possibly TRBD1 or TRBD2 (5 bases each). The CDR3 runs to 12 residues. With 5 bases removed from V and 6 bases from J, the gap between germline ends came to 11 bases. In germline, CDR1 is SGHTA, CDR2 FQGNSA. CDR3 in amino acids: CASSGPGGEQYF. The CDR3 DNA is TGTGCCAGCAGCGGCCCTGGGGGCGAGCAGTACTTC.

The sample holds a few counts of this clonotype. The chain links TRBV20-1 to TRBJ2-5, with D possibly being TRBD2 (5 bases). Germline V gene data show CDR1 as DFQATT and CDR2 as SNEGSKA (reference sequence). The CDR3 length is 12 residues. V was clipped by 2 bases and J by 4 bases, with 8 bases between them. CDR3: CSARPGRETQYF. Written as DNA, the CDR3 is TGCAGTGCTAGACCGGGGAGAGAGACCCAGTACTTC.

This CDR3 reads CASSVGMSGGNEQYF. The CDR3 nucleotides are TGTGCCAGCAGCGTAGGAATGAGTGGAGGGAACGAGCAGTACTTC. V usage is TRBV9 and J usage is TRBJ2-7, with a tentative D call TRBD2 (6 bases). The CDR3 contains 15 residues. Per the germline V gene, CDR1 is SGDLS and CDR2 is YYNGEE. Trimming removed 0 bases from V and 5 bases from J, with 15 bases in between.

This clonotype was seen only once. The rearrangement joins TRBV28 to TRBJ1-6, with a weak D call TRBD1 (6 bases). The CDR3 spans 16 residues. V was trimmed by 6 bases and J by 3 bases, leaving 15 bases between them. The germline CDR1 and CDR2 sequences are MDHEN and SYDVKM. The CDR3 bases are TGTGCCAGCAGCCCCGGGACACAGAACTATAATTCACCCCTCCACTTT. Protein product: CASSPGTQNYNSPLHF.

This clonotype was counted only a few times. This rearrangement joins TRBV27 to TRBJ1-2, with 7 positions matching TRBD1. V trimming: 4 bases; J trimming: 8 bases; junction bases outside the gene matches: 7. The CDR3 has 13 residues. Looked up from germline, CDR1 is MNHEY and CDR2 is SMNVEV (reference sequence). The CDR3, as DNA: TGTGCCAGCAGTTCATTACAGGGGAGGGGCTACACCTTC. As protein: CASSSLQGRGYTF.

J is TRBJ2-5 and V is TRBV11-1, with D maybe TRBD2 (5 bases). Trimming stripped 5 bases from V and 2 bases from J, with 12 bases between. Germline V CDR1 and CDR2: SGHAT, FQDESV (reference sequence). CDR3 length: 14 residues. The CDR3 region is CASSLSTGQETQYF. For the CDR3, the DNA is TGTGCCAGCAGCCTGTCGACGGGACAAGAGACCCAGTACTTC.

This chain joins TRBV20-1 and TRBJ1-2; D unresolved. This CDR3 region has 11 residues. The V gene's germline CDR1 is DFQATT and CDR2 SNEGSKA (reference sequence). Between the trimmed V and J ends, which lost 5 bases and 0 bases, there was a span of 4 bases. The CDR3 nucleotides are TGCAGTGCTGTCTCTAACTATGGCTACACCTTC. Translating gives CSAVSNYGYTF.